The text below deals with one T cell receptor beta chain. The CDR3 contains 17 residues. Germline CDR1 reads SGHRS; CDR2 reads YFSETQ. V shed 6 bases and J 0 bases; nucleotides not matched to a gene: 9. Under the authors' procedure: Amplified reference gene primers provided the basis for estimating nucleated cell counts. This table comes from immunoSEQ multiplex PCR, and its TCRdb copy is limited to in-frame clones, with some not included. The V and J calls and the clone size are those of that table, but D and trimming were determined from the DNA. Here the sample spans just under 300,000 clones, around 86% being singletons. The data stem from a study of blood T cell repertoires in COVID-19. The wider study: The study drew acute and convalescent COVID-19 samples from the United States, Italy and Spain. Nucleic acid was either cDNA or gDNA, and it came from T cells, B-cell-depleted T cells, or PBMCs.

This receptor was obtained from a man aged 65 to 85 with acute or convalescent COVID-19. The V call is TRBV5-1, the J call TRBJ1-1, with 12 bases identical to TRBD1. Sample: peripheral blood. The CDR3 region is CASKFGTGGYMNTEAFF. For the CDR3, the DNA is TGCGCCAGCAAGTTTGGGACAGGGGGCTACATGAACACTGAAGCTTTCTTT. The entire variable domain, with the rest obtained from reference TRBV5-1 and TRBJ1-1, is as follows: KAGVTQTPRYLIKTRGQQVTLSCSPISGHRSVSWYQQTPGQGLQFLFEYFSETQRNKGNFPGRFSGRQFSNSRSEMNVSTLELGDSALYLCASKFGTGGYMNTEAFFGQGTRLTVV.